The present T cell receptor beta chain was sequenced within a study of radiotherapy plus CTLA-4 blockade in lung cancer. Trimming at V came to 4 bases and at J to 3 bases, leaving 10 bases not matched to a gene. The CDR3 has 17 amino acids. CDR1 is LNHDA, CDR2 SQIVND, per germline (reference sequence). Assay: immunoSEQ multiplex PCR; the TCRdb copy retains only in-frame clones and omits some. Of roughly 93,000 clones listed, roughly 80% are singletons. Sequenced material: peripheral blood, taken from a patient treated with radiotherapy plus ipilimumab. The sequence derives from a human donor with non-small cell lung cancer who had a partial response to radiotherapy plus ipilimumab. The chain couples TRBV19 to TRBJ1-5, with 9 bases fitting TRBD1. CDR3 amino acids: CASSKTGGIGDNQPQHF. The DNA of the CDR3 is TGTGCCAGTAGTAAGACAGGGGGTATTGGGGACAATCAGCCCCAGCATTTT.